The 4 T cell receptor beta chains in this list originate from one sample, sequenced in a study of PD-1 blockade in classical Hodgkin lymphoma. Indicated time point: cycle 4 day 1 (C4D1), after around six weeks of nivolumab. Relapse after autologous stem cell transplantation occurred in every patient, and brentuximab vedotin exposure varied. Purified CD4+ T cells were obtained from thawed PBMCs through magnetic negative selection. Only in-frame clones appear in the TCRdb table, and some are missing; sequencing was by immunoSEQ multiplex PCR. The table includes approximately 20,000 clones, over 65% detected once. The sample was CD4+ T cells from blood, taken before the fourth cycle of nivolumab. The receptors were gathered from a human donor with classical Hodgkin lymphoma.

Worth noting for this clone: Other DNA sequences in the same sample also yield this CDR3. CDR3 amino acids: CASTDSSGNTIYF. DNA for the CDR3: TGTGCCAGCACGGACAGTTCTGGAAACACCATATATTTT. This chain connects TRBV6-5 to TRBJ1-3; a weak D match, TRBD1 (6 bases). V lost 7 bases and J lost 1, with 8 bases in between. Germline V gene sequence: CDR1 MNHEY, CDR2 SVGAGI. The CDR3 totals 13 residues.

The V gene is TRBV5-5, the J gene TRBJ2-5; 7 bases fit TRBD1. Germline V gene data show CDR1 as SGHKS and CDR2 as YYEKEE (reference sequence). J gave up 2 bases and V 2 bases, and 3 bases lay outside the gene matches. There are 14 residues in the CDR3. The CDR3 loop is CASSFGQVQETQYF. The CDR3 DNA reads TGTGCCAGCAGCTTTGGACAGGTTCAAGAGACCCAGTACTTC.

V and J are TRBV9 and TRBJ1-1; D perhaps matches TRBD1 (5 bases). The CDR3 is 15 amino acids. Germline lookup yields CDR1 SGDLS and CDR2 YYNGEE. Trimming removed 0 bases at V and 5 bases at J, with 14 bases between. Here the CDR3 DNA reads TGTGCCAGCAGCGTAGTCCGGCCAGGGCTTACTGAAGCTTTCTTT. This encodes CASSVVRPGLTEAFF.

The chain couples TRBV28 to TRBJ1-5, with D possibly TRBD1 on 5 matching bases. This CDR3 comprises 13 residues. The V gene's germline CDR1 is MDHEN and CDR2 SYDVKM. Between the trimmed V and J ends, which lost 5 bases and 9 bases, there was a span of 14 bases. CDR3 DNA sequence: TGTGCCAGCAGTCAGGGTTCGCCTCTGCCCCAGCATTTT. As protein: CASSQGSPLPQHF.